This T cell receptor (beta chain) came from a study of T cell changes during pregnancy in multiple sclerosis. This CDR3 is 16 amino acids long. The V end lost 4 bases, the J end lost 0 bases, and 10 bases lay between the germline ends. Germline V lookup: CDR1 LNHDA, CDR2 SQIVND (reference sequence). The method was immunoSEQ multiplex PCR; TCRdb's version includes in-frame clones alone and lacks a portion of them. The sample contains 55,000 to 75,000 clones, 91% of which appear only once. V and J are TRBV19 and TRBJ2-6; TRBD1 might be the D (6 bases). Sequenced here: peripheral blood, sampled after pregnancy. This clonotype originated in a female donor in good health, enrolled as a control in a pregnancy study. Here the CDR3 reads CASSKPRGSGANVLTF. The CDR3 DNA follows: TGTGCCAGTAGTAAACCCAGGGGCTCTGGGGCCAACGTCCTGACTTTC.